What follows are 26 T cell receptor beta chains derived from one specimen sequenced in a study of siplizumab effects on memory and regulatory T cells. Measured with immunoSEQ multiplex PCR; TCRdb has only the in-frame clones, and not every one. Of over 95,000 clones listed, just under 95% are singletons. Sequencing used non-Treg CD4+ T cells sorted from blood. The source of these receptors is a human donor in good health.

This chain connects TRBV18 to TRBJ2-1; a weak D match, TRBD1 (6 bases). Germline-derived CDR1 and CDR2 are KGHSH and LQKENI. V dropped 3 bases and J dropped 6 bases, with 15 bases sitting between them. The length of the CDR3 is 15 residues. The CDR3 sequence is CASSPTGQQGNEQFF. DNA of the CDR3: TGTGCCAGCTCACCCACGGGGCAACAGGGCAATGAGCAGTTCTTC.

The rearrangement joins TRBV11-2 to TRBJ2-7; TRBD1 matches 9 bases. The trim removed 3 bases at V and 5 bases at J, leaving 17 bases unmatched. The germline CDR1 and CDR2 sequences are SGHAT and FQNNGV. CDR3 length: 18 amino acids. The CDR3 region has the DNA TGTGCCAGCAGCTTTTTTCCGCGGCTGAGGGACAGGGACCACGAGCAGTACTTC. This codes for CASSFFPRLRDRDHEQYF.

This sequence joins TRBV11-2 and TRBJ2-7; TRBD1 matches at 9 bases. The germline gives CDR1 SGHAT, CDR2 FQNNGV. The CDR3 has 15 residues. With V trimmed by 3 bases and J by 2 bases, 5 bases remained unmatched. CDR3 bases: TGTGCCAGCAGCTTGGCGGGACAGGGCCCCTACGAGCAGTACTTC. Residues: CASSLAGQGPYEQYF.

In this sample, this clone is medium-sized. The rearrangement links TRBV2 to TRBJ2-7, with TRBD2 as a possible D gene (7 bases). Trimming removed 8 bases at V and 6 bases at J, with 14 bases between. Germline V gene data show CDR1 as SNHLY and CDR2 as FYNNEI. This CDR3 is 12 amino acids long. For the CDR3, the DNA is TGTGCCAGCGGGGGGGCCGCAAGCGAGCAGTACTTC. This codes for CASGGAASEQYF. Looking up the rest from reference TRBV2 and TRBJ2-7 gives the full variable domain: EPEVTQTPSHQVTQMGQEVILRCVPISNHLYFYWYRQILGQKVEFLVSFYNNEISEKSEIFDDQFSVERPDGSNFTLKIRSTKLEDSAMYFCASGGAASEQYFGPGTRLTVT.

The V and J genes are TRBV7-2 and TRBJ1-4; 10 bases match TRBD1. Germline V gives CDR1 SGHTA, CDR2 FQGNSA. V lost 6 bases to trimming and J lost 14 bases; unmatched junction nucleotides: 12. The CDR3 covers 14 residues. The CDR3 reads CASSLRPGTGDLFF. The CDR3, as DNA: TGTGCCAGCAGTCTGAGACCCGGGACAGGGGATCTGTTTTTT.

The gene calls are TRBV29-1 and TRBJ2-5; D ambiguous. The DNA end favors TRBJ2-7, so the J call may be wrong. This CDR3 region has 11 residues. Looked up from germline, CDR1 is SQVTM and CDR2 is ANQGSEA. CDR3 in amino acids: CSVEQNYEQYF. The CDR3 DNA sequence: TGCAGCGTTGAACAGAACTACGAGCAGTACTTC.

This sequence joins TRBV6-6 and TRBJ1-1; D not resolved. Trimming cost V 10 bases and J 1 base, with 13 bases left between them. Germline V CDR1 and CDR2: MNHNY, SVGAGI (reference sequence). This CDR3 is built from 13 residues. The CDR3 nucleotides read TGTGCCACATCAGGTCGGTCGAACACTGAAGCTTTCTTT. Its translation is CATSGRSNTEAFF.

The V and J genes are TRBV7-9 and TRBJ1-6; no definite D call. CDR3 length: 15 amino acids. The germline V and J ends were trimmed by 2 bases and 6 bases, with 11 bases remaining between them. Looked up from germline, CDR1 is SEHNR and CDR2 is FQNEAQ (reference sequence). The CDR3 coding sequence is TGTGCCAGCAGCTTATTGAACAGCTTTAATTCACCCCTCCACTTT. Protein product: CASSLLNSFNSPLHF.

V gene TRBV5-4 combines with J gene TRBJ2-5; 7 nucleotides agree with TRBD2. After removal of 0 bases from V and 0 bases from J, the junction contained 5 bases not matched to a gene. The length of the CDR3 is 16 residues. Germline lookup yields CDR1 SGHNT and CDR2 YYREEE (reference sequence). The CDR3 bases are TGTGCCAGCAGCTTGGCCCCGCGGGGGTACCAAGAGACCCAGTACTTC. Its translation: CASSLAPRGYQETQYF.

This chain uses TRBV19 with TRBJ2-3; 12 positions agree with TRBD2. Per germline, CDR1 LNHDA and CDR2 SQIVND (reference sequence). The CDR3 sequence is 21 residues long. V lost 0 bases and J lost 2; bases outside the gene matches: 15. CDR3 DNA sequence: TGTGCCAGTAGTATAGATTTGACGGGGAGCCTAGCGGGGGGGCCCACAGATACGCAGTATTTT. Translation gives CASSIDLTGSLAGGPTDTQYF.

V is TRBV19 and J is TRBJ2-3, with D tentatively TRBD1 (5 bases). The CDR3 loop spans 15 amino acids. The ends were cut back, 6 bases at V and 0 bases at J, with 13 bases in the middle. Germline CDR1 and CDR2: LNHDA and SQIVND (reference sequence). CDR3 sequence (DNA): TGTGCCAGTAGCCTCAGGGATTTAAGCACAGATACGCAGTATTTT. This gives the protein CASSLRDLSTDTQYF.

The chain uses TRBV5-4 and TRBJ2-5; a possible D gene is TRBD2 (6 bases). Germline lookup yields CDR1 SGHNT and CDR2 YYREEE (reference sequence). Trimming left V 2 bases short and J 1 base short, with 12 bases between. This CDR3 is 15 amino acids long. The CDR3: CASSFRDWGQETQYF. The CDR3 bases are TGTGCCAGCAGCTTCCGGGACTGGGGCCAAGAGACCCAGTACTTC.

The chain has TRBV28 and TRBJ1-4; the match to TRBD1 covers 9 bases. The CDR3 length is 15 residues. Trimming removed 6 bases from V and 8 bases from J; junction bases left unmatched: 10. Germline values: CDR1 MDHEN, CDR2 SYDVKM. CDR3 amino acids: CASSPWGQGGEKLFF. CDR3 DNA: TGTGCCAGCAGCCCTTGGGGACAGGGAGGGGAAAAACTGTTTTTT. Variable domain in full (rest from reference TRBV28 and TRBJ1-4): DVKVTQSSRYLVKRTGEKVFLECVQDMDHENMFWYRQDPGLGLRLIYFSYDVKMKEKGDIPEGYSVSREKKERFSLILESASTNQTSMYLCASSPWGQGGEKLFFGSGTQLSVL.

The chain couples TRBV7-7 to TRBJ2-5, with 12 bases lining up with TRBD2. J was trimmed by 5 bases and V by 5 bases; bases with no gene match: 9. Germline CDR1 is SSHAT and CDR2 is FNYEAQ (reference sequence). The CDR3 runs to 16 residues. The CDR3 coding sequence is TGTGCCAGCAGCCCATTACTAGCGGGGGGCCCCGAGACCCAGTACTTC. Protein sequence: CASSPLLAGGPETQYF.

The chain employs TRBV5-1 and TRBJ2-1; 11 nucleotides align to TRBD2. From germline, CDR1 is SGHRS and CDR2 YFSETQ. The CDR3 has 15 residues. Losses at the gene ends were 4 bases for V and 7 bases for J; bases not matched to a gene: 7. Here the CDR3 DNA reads TGCGCCAGCAGCCCCCAGCCTAGCGGGGGGAATGAGCAGTTCTTC. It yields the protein CASSPQPSGGNEQFF.

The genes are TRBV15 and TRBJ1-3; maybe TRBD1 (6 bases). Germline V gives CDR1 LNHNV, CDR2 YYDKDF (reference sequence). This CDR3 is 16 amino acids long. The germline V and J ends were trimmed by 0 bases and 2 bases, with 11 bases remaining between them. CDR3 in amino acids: CATSRDRGQTGNTIYF. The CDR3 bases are TGTGCCACCAGCAGAGATCGGGGGCAAACTGGAAACACCATATATTTT.

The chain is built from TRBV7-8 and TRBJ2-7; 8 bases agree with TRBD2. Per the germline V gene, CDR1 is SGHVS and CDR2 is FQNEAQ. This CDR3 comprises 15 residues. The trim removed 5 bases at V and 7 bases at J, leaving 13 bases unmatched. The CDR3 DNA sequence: TGTGCCAGCAGCCTTGCGCCCGGGGGGGTCGGTGAGCAGTACTTC. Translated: CASSLAPGGVGEQYF.

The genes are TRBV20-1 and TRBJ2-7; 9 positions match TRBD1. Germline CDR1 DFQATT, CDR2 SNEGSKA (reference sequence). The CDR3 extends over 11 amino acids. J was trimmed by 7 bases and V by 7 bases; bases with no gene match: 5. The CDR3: CSGQGESEQYF. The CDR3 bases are TGCAGTGGACAGGGGGAATCTGAGCAGTACTTC.

CDR3 sequence: CASRKAGANTGELFF. The CDR3 nucleotides read TGTGCCAGCAGGAAAGCGGGGGCGAACACCGGGGAGCTGTTTTTT. The chain recombines TRBV2 with TRBJ2-2, with 8 nucleotides matching TRBD2. The germline CDR1 and CDR2 sequences are SNHLY and FYNNEI. This CDR3 has 15 amino acids. Unmatched junction bases numbered 3, after V lost 6 bases and J lost 0 bases.

Here the CDR3 reads CASSPARVVEQNGYTF. The CDR3 DNA follows: TGTGCCAGCTCACCAGCGAGGGTCGTCGAACAGAATGGCTACACCTTC. The J gene is TRBJ1-2, the V gene TRBV18; D gene uncertain. V dropped 2 bases and J dropped 6 bases, with 19 bases sitting between them. Germline CDR1 reads KGHSH; CDR2 reads LQKENI. CDR3 length: 16 residues.

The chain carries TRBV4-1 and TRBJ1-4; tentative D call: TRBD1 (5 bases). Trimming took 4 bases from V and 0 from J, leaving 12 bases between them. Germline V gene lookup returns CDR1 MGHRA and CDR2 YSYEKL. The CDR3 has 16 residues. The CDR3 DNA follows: TGCGCCAGCAGCCGGGGGGGATCTGCAACTAATGAAAAACTGTTTTTT. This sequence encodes CASSRGGSATNEKLFF.

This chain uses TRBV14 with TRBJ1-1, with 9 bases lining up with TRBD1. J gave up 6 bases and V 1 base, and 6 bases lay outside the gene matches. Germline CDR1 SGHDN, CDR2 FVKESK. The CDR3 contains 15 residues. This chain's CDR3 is CASSQVDRGIAEAFF. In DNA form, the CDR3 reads TGTGCCAGCAGCCAAGTTGACAGGGGGATCGCTGAAGCTTTCTTT.

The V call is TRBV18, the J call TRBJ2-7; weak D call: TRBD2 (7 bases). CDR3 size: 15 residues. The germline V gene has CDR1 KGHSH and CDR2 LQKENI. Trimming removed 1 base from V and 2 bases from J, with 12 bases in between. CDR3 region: CASSPHKGGAYEQYF. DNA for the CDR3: TGTGCCAGCTCACCACATAAAGGGGGGGCCTACGAGCAGTACTTC.

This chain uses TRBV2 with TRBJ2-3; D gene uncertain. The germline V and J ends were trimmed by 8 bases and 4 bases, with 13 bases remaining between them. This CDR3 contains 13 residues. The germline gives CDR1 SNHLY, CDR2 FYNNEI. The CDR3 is CASGPSPPDTQYF. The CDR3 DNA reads TGTGCCAGCGGGCCTTCCCCCCCAGATACGCAGTATTTT.

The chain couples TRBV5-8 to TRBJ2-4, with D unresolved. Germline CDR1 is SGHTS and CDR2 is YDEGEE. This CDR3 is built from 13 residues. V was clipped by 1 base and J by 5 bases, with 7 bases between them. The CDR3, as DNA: TGTGCCAGCAGCTTGCGCAGACAAAACATTCAGTACTTC. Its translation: CASSLRRQNIQYF.

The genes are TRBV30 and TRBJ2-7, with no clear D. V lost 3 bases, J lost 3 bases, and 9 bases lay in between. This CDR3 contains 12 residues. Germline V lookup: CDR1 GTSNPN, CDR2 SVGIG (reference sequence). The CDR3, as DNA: TGTGCCTGGAGCCCGGACGGCTACGAGCAGTACTTC. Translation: CAWSPDGYEQYF.